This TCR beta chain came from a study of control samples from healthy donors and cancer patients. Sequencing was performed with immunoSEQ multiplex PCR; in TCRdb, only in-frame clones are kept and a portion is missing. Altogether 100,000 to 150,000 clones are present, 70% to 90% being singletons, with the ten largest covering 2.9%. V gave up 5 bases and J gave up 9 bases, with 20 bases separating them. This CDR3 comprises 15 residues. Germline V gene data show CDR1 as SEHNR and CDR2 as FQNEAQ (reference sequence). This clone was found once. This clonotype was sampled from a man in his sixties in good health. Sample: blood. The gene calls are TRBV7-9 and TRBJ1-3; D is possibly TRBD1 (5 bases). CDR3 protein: CASSLPVPSRGTIYF. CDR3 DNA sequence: TGTGCCAGCAGCCTCCCAGTCCCTTCGAGGGGCACCATATATTTT.